Listed here is a single T cell receptor (beta chain). The antigen is undetermined. This specimen belongs to a study of shared clonotypes between healthy human individuals. This CDR3 spans 16 amino acids. CDR1 is MNHEY, CDR2 SMNVEV, per germline (reference sequence). Trimming removed 4 bases from V and 7 bases from J; junction bases left unmatched: 12. The genomic DNA of each subset was split evenly across several immunoSEQ plates. Assay: immunoSEQ multiplex PCR; the TCRdb copy retains only in-frame clones and omits some. The sample comprises roughly 1,600,000 clones, around 98.5% of which are singletons, and approximately 0.4% rests with the top ten. It was into CD45RA+ naive and CD45RA-negative memory subsets that the CD4+ cells were split. Overall study results and limits: Memory subsets had estimated richness that was generally smaller than that of naive subsets.

The source of this sequence is a young man in good health. The source material was naive CD4+ T cells sorted from blood. Stated subset: CD45RA+ positively selected. V usage is TRBV27 and J usage is TRBJ2-1, with 8 bases aligning to TRBD2. The CDR3 protein is CASSSPGLPGGNEQFF. The CDR3 DNA is TGTGCCAGCAGTTCCCCGGGACTCCCGGGGGGGAATGAGCAGTTCTTC.